The text below deals with one T cell receptor beta chain. Its antigen is undetermined. Germline CDR1 and CDR2: MDHEN and SYDVKM. CDR3 length: 15 residues. V shed 7 bases and J 0 bases; nucleotides not matched to a gene: 9. The data originate from a study of shared clonotypes between healthy human individuals. Findings and caveats of the study: The small donor group covered limited genetic and exposure diversity.

Measured with immunoSEQ multiplex PCR; TCRdb has only the in-frame clones, and not every one. The data show about 2.3 million clones, 85% to 95% seen once. Material: naive CD4+ T cells from PBMCs. Stated subset: CD45RA+ positively selected. This TCR was sampled from a young man in good health. Some clones in this sample may be carry-over from other donors' samples. The rearrangement uses TRBV28 and TRBJ2-7, with TRBD1 matching 7 bases. The DNA of the CDR3 is TGTGCCAGCATCCCATTACAGGGGAGCTCCTACGAGCAGTACTTC. Its protein is CASIPLQGSSYEQYF.